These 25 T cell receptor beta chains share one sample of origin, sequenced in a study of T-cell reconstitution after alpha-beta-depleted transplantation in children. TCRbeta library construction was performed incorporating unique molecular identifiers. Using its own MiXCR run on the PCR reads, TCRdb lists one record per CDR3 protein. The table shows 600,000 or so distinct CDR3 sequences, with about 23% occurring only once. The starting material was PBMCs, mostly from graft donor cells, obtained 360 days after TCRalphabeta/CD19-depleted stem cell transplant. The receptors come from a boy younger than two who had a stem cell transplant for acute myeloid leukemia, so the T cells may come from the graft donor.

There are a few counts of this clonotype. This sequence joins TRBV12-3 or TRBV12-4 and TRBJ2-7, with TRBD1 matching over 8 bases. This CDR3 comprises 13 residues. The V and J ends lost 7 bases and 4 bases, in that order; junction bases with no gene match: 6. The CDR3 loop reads CASTLTGEYEQYF. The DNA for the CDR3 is TGTGCCAGCACCCTGACAGGGGAGTACGAGCAGTACTTC.

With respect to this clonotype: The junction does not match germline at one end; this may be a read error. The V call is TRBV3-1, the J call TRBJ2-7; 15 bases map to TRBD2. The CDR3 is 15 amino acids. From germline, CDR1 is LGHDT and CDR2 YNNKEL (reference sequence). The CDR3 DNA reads TGTGCCAGCAGCCCAGATGGACTAGCGGGGGGGCCTTTGCACTTC. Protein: CASSPDGLAGGPLHF.

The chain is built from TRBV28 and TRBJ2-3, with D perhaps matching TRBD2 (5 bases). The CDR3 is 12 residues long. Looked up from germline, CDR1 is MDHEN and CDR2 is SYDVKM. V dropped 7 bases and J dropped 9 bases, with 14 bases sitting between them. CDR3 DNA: TGTGCCAGCACTCAAAACCGGGAAACGCAGTATTTT. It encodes CASTQNRETQYF.

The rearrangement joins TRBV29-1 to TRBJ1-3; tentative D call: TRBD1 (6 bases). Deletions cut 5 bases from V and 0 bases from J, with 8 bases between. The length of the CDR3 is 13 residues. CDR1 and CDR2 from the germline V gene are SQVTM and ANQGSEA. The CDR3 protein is CSVQDSSGNTIYF. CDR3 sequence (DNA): TGCAGCGTTCAGGACAGCTCTGGAAACACCATATATTTT.

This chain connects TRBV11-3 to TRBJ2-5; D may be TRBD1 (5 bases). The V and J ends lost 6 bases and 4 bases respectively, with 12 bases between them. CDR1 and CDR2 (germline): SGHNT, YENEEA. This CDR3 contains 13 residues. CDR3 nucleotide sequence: TGTGCCAGCAGTAATTGGCAGGGAGAGACCCAGTACTTC. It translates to CASSNWQGETQYF.

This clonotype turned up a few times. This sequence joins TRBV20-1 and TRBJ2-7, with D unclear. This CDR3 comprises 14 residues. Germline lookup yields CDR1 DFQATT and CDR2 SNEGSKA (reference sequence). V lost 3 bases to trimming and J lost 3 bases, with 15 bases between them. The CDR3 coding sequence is TGCAGTGCTAGGAGGTACAGCGAACTCTACGAGCAGTACTTC. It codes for CSARRYSELYEQYF.

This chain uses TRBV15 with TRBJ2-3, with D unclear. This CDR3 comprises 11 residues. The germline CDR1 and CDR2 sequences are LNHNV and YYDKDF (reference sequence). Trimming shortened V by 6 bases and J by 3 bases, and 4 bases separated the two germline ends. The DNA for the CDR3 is TGTGCCACCAGTGAAACAGATACGCAGTATTTT. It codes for CATSETDTQYF.

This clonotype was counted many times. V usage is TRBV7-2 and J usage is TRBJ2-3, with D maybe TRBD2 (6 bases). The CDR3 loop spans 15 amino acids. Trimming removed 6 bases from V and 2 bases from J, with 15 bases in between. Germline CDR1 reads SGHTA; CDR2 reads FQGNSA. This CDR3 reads CASRFSGLHTDTQYF. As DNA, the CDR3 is TGTGCCAGCAGATTCTCGGGACTCCACACAGATACGCAGTATTTT. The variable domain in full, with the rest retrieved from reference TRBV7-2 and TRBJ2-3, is GAGVSQSPSNKVTEKGKDVELRCDPISGHTALYWYRQSLGQGLEFLIYFQGNSAPDKSGLPSDRFSAERTGGSVSTLTIQRTQQEDSAVYLCASRFSGLHTDTQYFGPGTRLTVL.

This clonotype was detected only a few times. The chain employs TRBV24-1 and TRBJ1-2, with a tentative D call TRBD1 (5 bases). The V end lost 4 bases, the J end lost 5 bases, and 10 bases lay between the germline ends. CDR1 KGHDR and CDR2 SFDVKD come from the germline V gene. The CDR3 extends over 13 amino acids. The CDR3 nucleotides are TGTGCCACCAGTGAGGGGCGGACTTATGGCTACACCTTC. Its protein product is CATSEGRTYGYTF.

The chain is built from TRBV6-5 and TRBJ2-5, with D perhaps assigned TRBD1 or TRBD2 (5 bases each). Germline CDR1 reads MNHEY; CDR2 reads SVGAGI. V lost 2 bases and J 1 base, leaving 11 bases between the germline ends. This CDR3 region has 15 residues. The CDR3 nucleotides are TGTGCCAGCAGTTACGCGCAGGGACCCCAAGAGACCCAGTACTTC. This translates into CASSYAQGPQETQYF.

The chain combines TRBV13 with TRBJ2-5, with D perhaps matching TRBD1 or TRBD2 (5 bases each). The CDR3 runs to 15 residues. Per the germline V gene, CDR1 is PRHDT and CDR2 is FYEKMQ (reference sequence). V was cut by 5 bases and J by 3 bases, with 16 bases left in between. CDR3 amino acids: CASSQWGTKEETQYF. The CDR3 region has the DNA TGTGCCAGCAGCCAATGGGGGACGAAGGAAGAGACCCAGTACTTC. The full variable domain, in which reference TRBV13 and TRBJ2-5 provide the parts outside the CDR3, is AAGVIQSPRHLIKEKRETATLKCYPIPRHDTVYWYQQGPGQDPQFLISFYEKMQSDKGSIPDRFSAQQFSDYHSELNMSSLELGDSALYFCASSQWGTKEETQYFGPGTRLLVL.

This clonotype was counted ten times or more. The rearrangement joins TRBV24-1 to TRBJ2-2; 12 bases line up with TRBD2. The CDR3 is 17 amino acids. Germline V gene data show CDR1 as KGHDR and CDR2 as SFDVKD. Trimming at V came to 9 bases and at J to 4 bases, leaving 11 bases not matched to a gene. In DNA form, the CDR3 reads TGTGCCACCGCTAGCGGGGGGGCCAGCGAGAGCACCGGGGAGCTGTTTTTT. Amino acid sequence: CATASGGASESTGELFF.

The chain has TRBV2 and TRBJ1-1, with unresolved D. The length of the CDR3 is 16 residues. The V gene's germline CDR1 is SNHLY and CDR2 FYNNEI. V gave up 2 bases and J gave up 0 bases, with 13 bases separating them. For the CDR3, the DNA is TGTGCCAGCAGTGAACGCCGGATTTTGATGAACACTGAAGCTTTCTTT. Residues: CASSERRILMNTEAFF.

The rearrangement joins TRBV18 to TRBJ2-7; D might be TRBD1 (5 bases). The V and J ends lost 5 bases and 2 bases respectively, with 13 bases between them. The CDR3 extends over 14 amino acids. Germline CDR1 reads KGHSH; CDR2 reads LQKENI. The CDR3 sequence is CASSNGRGPYEQYV. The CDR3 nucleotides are TGTGCCAGCTCAAATGGTAGGGGTCCCTACGAGCAGTACGTC.

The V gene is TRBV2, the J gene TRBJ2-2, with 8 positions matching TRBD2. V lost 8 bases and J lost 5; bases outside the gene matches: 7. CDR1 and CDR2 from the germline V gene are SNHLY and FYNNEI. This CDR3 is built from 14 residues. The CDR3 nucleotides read TGTGCCAGCGTCCCGGGGGGGCTGACCGGGGAGCTGTTTTTT. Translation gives CASVPGGLTGELFF.

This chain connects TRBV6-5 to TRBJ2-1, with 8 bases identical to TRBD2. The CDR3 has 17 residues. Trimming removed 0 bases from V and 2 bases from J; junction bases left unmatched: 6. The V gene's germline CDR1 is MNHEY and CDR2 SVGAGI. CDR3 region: CASSYSGGAGAYNEQFF. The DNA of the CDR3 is TGTGCCAGCAGTTACTCGGGAGGAGCGGGGGCCTACAATGAGCAGTTCTTC.

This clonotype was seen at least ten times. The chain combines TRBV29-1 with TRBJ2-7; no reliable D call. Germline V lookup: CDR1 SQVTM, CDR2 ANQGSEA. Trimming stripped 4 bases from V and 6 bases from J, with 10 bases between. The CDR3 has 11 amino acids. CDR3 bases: TGCAGCGTTGCCTCTATCGTCGAGCAGTACTTC. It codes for CSVASIVEQYF.

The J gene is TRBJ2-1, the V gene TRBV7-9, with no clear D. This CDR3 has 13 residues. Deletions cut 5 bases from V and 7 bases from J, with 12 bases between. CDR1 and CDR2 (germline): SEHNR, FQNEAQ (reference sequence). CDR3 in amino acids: CASSPSETNEQFF. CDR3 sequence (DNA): TGTGCCAGCAGCCCCTCTGAGACAAATGAGCAGTTCTTC.

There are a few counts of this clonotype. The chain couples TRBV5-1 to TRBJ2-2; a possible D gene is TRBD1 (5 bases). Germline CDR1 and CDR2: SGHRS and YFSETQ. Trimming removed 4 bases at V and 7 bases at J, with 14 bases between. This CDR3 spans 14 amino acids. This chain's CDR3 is CASSPSRAIGELFF. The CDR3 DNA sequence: TGCGCCAGCAGCCCCAGCAGGGCCATCGGGGAGCTGTTTTTT.

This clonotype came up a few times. The CDR3 DNA is TGTGCCAGCAGTTCCTTCCGCGGGGGGAGTTTGTACGAGCAGTACTTC. As protein: CASSSFRGGSLYEQYF. V and J are TRBV12-3 or TRBV12-4 and TRBJ2-7; 8 positions agree with TRBD2. This CDR3 region has 16 residues. V dropped 4 bases and J dropped 4; count of bases not matched to a gene: 12.

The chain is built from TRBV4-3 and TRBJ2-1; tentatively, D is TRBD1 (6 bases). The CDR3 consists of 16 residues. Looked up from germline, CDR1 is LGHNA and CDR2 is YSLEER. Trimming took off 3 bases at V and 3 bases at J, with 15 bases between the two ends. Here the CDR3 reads CASSQINRAVYNEQFF. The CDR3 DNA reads TGCGCCAGCAGCCAGATCAACAGGGCGGTCTACAATGAGCAGTTCTTC.

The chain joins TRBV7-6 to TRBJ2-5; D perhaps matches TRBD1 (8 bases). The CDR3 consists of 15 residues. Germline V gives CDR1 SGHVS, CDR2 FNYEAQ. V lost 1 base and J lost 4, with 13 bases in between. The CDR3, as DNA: TGTGCCAGCAGCTTAGAACAGGGGGGGCGAGAGACCCAGTACTTC. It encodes CASSLEQGGRETQYF. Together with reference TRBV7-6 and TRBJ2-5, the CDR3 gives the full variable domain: GAGVSQSPRYKVTKRGQDVALRCDPISGHVSLYWYRQALGQGPEFLTYFNYEAQQDKSGLPNDRFSAERPEGSISTLTIQRTEQRDSAMYRCASSLEQGGRETQYFGPGTRLLVL.

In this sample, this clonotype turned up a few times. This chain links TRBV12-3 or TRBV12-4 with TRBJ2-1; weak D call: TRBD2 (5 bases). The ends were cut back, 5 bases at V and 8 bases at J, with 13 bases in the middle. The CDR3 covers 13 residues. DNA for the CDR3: TGTGCCAGCAGTCATACTAGGAGCTATGAGCAGTTCTTC. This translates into CASSHTRSYEQFF.

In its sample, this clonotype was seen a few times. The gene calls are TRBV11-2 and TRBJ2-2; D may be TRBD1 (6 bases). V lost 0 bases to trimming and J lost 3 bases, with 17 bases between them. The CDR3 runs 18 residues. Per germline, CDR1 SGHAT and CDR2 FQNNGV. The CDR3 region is CASSLDPAPGQYTGELFF. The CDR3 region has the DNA TGTGCCAGCAGCTTAGACCCCGCCCCGGGACAATACACCGGGGAGCTGTTTTTT.

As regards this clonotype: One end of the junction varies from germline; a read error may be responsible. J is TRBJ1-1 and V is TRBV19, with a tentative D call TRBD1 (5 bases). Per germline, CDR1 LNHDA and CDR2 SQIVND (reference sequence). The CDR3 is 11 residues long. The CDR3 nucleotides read TGTGCCAGTAGTACCCTGGACAAAGTTTTTTTT. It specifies CASSTLDKVFF.